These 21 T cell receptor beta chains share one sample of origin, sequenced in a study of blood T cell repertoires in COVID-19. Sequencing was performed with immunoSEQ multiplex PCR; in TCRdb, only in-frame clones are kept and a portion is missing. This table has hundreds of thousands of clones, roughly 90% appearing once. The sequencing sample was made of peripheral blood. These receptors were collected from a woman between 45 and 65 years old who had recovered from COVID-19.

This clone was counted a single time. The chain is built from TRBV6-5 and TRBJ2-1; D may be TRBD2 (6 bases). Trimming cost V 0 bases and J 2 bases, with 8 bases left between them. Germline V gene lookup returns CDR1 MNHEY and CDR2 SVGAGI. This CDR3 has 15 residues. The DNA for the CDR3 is TGTGCCAGCAGTTACTCCTGGGGGGCCTACAATGAGCAGTTCTTC. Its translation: CASSYSWGAYNEQFF.

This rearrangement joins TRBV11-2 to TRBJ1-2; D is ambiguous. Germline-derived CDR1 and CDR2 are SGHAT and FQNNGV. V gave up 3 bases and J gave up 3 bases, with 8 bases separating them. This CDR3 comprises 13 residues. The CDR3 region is CASSFGEYYGYTF. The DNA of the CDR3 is TGTGCCAGCAGCTTCGGGGAGTACTATGGCTACACCTTC.

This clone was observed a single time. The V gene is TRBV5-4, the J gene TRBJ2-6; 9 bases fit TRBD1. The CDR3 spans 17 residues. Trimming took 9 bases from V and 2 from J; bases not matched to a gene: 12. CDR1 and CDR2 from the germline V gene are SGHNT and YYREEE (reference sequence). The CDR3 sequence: CAITGTGTITGANVLTF. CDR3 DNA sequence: TGTGCCATCACCGGGACAGGGACAATAACTGGGGCCAACGTCCTGACTTTC.

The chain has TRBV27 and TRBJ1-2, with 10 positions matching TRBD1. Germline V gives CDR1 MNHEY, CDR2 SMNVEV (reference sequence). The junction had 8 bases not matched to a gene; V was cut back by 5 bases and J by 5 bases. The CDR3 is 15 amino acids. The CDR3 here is CASSPTMDRGYGYTF. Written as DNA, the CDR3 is TGTGCCAGCAGTCCCACTATGGACAGGGGGTATGGCTACACCTTC.

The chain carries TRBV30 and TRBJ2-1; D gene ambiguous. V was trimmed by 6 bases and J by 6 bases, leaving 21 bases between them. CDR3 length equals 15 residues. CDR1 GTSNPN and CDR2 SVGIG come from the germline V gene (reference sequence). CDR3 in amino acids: CACMPRGASINEQFF. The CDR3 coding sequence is TGTGCCTGCATGCCACGAGGAGCGAGTATCAATGAGCAGTTCTTC.

CDR3 coding DNA: TGTGCCAGTAGTAACGGCAGGGGCCCGTACGGTGAAAAACTGTTTTTT. This translates into CASSNGRGPYGEKLFF. The chain has TRBV19 and TRBJ1-4; D is possibly TRBD1 (6 bases). CDR1 and CDR2 from the germline V gene are LNHDA and SQIVND (reference sequence). V was trimmed by 4 bases and J by 7 bases, leaving 19 bases between them. CDR3 length: 16 amino acids. Variable domain in full (rest from reference TRBV19 and TRBJ1-4): DGGITQSPKYLFRKEGQNVTLSCEQNLNHDAMYWYRQDPGQGLRLIYYSQIVNDFQKGDIAEGYSVSREKKESFPLTVTSAQKNPTAFYLCASSNGRGPYGEKLFFGSGTQLSVL.

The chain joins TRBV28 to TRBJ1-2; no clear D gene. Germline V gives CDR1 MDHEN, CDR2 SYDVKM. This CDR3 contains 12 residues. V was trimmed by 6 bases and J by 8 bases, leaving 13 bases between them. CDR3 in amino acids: CASRPRGYGYTF. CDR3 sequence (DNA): TGTGCCAGCAGGCCCCGAGGGTACGGCTACACCTTC.

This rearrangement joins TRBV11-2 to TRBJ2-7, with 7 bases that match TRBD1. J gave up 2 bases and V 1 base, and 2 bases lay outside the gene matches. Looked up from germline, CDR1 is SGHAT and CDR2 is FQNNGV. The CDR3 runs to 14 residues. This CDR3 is CASSLGTGPYEQYF. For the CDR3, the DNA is TGTGCCAGCAGCTTAGGGACAGGCCCCTACGAGCAGTACTTC.

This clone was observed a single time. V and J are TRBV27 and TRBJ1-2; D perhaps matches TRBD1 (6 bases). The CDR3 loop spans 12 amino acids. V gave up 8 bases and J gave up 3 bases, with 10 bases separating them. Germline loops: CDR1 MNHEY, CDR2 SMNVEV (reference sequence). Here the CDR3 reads CASWGGDYGYTF. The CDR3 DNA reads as TGTGCCAGCTGGGGGGGCGACTATGGCTACACCTTC.

In nucleotides, the CDR3 is TGTGCCAGCAGTTTCTGGACAGGTCTGGGTCGCAATCAGCCCCAGCATTTT. This gives the protein CASSFWTGLGRNQPQHF. The chain joins TRBV28 to TRBJ1-5, with 7 bases matching TRBD1. Per the germline V gene, CDR1 is MDHEN and CDR2 is SYDVKM. V trimming: 3 bases; J trimming: 2 bases; junction bases outside the gene matches: 10. CDR3 length: 17 residues.

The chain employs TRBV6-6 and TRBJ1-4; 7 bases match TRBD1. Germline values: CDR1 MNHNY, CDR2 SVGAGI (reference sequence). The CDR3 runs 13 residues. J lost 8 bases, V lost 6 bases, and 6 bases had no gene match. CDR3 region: CASRIQGQEKLFF. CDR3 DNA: TGTGCCAGCAGGATCCAGGGACAGGAAAAACTGTTTTTT.

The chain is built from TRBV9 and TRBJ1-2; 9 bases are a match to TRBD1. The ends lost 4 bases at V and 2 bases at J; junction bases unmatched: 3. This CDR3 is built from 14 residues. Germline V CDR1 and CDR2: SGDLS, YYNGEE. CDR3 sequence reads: CASSPGTGNYGYTF. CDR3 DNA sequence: TGTGCCAGCAGCCCAGGGACAGGGAACTATGGCTACACCTTC.

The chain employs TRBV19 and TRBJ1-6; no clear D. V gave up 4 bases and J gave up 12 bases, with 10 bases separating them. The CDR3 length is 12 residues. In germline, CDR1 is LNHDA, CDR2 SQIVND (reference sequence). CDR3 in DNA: TGTGCCAGTAGTACCGGTCGGGGACCCCTCCACTTT. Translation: CASSTGRGPLHF.

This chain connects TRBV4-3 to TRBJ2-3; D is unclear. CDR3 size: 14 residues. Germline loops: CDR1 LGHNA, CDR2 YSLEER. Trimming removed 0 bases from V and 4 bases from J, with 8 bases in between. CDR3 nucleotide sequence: TGCGCCAGCAGCCAAGATCGGGTTCCAGATACGCAGTATTTT. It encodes CASSQDRVPDTQYF.

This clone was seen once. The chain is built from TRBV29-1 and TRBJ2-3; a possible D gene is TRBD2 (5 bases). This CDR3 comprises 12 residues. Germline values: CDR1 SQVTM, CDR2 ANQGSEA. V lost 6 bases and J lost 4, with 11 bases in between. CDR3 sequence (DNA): TGCAGCGTCGCGAGGGCCCCAGATACGCAGTATTTT. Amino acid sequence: CSVARAPDTQYF.

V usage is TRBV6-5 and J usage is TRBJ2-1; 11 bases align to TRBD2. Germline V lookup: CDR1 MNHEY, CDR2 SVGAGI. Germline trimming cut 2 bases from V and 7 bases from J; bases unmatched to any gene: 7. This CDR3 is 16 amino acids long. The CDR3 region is CASSYRLAGRTNEQFF. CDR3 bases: TGTGCCAGCAGTTACAGACTAGCGGGACGAACAAATGAGCAGTTCTTC.

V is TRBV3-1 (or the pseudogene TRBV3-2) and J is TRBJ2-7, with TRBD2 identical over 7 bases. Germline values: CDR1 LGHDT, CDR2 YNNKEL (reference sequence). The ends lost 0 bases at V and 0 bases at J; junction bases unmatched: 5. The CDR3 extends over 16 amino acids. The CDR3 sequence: CASSQDGGESSYEQYF. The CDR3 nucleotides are TGTGCCAGCAGCCAAGATGGGGGGGAAAGCTCCTACGAGCAGTACTTC.

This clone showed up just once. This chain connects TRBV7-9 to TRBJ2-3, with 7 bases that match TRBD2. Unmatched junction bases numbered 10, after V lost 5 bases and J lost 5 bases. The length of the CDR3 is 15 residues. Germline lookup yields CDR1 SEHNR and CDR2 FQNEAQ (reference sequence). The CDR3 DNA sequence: TGTGCCAGCAGCCCAGCGGGGTCTCCCCAAGATACGCAGTATTTT. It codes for CASSPAGSPQDTQYF.

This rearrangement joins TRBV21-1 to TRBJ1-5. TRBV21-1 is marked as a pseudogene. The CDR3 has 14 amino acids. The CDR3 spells CASSNPFSNQPQHF. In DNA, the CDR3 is TGTGCCAGCAGCAACCCTTTTAGCAATCAGCCCCAGCATTTT.

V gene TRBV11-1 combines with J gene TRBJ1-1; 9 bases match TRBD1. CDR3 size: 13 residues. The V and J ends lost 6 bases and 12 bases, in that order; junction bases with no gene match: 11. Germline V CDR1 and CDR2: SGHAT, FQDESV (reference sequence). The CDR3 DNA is TGTGCCAGCAGTCGTTCCCGGGACAGGGAAACTTTCTTT. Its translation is CASSRSRDRETFF.

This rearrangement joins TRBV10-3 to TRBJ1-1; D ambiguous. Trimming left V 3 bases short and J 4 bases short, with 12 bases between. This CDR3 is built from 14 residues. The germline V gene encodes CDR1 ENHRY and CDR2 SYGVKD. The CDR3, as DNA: TGTGCCATCAGTGACCAGAAATCGGGCACTGAAGCTTTCTTT. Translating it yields CAISDQKSGTEAFF.